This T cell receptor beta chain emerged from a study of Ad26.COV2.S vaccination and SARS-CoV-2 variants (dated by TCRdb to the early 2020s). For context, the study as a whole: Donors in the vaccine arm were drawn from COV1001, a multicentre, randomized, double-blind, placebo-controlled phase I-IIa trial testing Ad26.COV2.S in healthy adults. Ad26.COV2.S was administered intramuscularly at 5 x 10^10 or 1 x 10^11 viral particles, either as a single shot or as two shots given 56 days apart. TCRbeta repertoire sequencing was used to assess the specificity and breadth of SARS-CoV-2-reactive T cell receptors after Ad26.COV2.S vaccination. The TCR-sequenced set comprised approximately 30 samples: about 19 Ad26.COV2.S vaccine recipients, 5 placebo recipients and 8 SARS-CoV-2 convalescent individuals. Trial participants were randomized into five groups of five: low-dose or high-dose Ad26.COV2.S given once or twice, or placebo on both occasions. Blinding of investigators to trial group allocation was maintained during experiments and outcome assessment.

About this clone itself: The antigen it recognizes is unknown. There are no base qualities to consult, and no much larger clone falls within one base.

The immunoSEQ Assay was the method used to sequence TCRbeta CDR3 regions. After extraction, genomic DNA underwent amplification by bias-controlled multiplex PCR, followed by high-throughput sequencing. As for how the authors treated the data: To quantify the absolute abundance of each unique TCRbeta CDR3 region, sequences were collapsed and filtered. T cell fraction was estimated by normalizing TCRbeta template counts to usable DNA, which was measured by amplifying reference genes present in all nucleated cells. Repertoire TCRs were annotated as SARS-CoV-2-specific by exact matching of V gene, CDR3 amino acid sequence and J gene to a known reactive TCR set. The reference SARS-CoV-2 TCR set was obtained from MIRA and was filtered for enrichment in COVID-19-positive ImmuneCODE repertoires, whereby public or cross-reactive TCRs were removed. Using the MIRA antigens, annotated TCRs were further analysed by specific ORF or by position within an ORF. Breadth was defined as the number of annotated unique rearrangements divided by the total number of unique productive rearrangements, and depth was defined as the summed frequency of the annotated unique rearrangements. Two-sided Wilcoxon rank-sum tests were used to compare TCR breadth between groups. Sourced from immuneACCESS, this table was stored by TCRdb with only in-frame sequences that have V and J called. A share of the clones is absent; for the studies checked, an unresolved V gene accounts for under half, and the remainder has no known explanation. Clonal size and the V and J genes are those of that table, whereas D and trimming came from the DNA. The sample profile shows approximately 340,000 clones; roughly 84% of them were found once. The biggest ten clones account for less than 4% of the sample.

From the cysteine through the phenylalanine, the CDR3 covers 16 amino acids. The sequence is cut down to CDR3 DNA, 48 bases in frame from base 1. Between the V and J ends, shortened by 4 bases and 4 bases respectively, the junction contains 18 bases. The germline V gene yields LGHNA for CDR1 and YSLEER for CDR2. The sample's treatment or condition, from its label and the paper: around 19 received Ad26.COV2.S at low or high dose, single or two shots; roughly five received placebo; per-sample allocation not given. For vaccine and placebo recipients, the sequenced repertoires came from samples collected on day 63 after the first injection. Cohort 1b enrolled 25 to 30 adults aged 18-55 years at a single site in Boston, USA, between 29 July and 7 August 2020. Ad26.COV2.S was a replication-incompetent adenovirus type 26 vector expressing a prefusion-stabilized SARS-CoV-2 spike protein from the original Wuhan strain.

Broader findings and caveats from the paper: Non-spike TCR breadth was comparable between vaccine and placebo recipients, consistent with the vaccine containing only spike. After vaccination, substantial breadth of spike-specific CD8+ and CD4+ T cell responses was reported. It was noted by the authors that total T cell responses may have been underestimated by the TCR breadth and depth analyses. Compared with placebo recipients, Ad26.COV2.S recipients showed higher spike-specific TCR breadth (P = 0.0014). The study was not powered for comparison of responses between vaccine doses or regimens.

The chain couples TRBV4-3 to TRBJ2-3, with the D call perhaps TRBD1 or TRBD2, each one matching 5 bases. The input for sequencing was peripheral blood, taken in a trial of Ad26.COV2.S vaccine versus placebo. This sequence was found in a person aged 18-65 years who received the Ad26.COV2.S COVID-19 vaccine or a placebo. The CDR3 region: CASSLGVHGAADTQYF. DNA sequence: TGCGCCAGCAGCCTCGGGGTTCATGGGGCCGCAGATACGCAGTATTTT.